These 27 T cell receptor beta chains originate from one sample sequenced in a study of cytomegalovirus exposure and HLA in healthy donors. With 60 Vbeta and 13 Jbeta primers, the PCR was carried out. TCRdb keeps only in-frame clones here, not all; method: immunoSEQ multiplex PCR. The sample shows 95,000 to 150,000 clones, 70% to 80% of them seen only once. The sample was PBMCs. The receptors originated from a woman between 40 and 50 years old in good health and CMV-seropositive.

The chain has TRBV5-1 and TRBJ2-1; D is unclear. The CDR3 spans 15 residues. V was shortened by 3 bases and J by 5 bases, with 15 bases between the two germline ends. Germline V gene data show CDR1 as SGHRS and CDR2 as YFSETQ. CDR3 sequence (DNA): TGCGCCAGCAGCTCGGATCGAATTGGAGACAATGAGCAGTTCTTC. This encodes CASSSDRIGDNEQFF.

The rearrangement links TRBV5-6 to TRBJ1-1, with D perhaps TRBD1 (6 bases). The V end was cut by 0 bases, the J end by 2 bases, with 14 bases between. The CDR3 has 16 residues. Germline lookup yields CDR1 SGHDT and CDR2 YYEEEE. For the CDR3, the DNA is TGTGCCAGCAGCTTGGCCCGGTTAGGGGGTAACACTGAAGCTTTCTTT. Residues: CASSLARLGGNTEAFF.

V gene TRBV15 combines with J gene TRBJ2-5, with D perhaps matching TRBD2 (5 bases). CDR3 length: 13 residues. Germline assignment: CDR1 LNHNV and CDR2 YYDKDF (reference sequence). The ends were cut back, 8 bases at V and 2 bases at J, with 12 bases in the middle. As DNA, the CDR3 is TGTGCCACCGCTCGCGGGCCGCAAGAGACCCAGTACTTC. Encoded protein: CATARGPQETQYF.

The J gene is TRBJ1-5, the V gene TRBV4-3; D is ambiguous. The V gene lost 1 base and the J gene lost 5 bases, with 9 bases spanning the gap. The CDR3 is 14 amino acids. CDR1 and CDR2 (germline): LGHNA, YSLEER. CDR3: CASSQGVGHQPQHF. CDR3 sequence (DNA): TGCGCCAGCAGCCAAGGGGTGGGCCATCAGCCCCAGCATTTT.

V and J are TRBV11-1 and TRBJ2-7; no clear D gene. Germline CDR1 reads SGHAT; CDR2 reads FQDESV (reference sequence). The ends were cut back, 0 bases at V and 9 bases at J, with 6 bases in the middle. This CDR3 has 11 residues. The DNA of the CDR3 is TGTGCCAGCAGCTTAGCGGGCGCGCAGTACTTC. Amino acid sequence: CASSLAGAQYF.

In this sample, this clone turned up a few times. The chain is built from TRBV4-2 and TRBJ2-5; 11 bases are a match to TRBD2. V was clipped by 4 bases and J by 5 bases; unmatched bases: 12. This CDR3 comprises 17 residues. CDR1 is LGHNA, CDR2 YNFKEQ, per germline. The CDR3 is CASSRAGTSGGVETQYF. The CDR3 DNA sequence: TGTGCCAGCAGCCGAGCAGGTACTAGCGGGGGTGTGGAGACCCAGTACTTC.

The V gene is TRBV18, the J gene TRBJ1-1; perhaps TRBD1 as D (5 bases). V was shortened by 10 bases and J by 1 base, with 13 bases between the two germline ends. The CDR3 covers 13 residues. CDR1 is KGHSH, CDR2 LQKENI, per germline. CDR3 sequence (DNA): TGTGCCACTGCCGGGGGGAGGAACACTGAAGCTTTCTTT. It translates to CATAGGRNTEAFF.

The chain joins TRBV9 to TRBJ1-2, with TRBD1 as a possible D gene (6 bases). CDR1 SGDLS and CDR2 YYNGEE come from the germline V gene. V shed 0 bases and J shed 2 bases, with 11 bases lying between them. CDR3 length equals 15 residues. The CDR3 DNA reads TGTGCCAGCAGCGTAGGGGCAGGGGCAAACTATGGCTACACCTTC. Its translation is CASSVGAGANYGYTF.

V gene TRBV5-4 combines with J gene TRBJ1-1, with D possibly matching TRBD1 (6 bases). Germline-derived CDR1 and CDR2 are SGHNT and YYREEE (reference sequence). The CDR3 has 17 amino acids. With 2 bases removed from V and 2 bases from J, the gap between germline ends came to 19 bases. CDR3 residues: CASSFETGSPSNTEAFF. The CDR3 bases are TGTGCCAGCAGCTTTGAAACAGGGAGCCCCTCTAACACTGAAGCTTTCTTT.

The chain employs TRBV4-3 and TRBJ2-2; tentatively, D is TRBD1 (5 bases). The CDR3 length is 14 residues. Germline lookup yields CDR1 LGHNA and CDR2 YSLEER. With 0 bases removed from V and 6 bases from J, the gap between germline ends came to 8 bases. Written as DNA, the CDR3 is TGCGCCAGCAGCCAAGATAAGGGGCCCGGGGAGCTGTTTTTT. Amino acids: CASSQDKGPGELFF.

The rearrangement links TRBV2 to TRBJ2-3, with D uncertain. CDR1 SNHLY and CDR2 FYNNEI come from the germline V gene. This CDR3 contains 14 residues. Trimming took 7 bases from V and 0 from J, leaving 11 bases between them. The CDR3 coding sequence is TGTGCCAGCATAAAAAAAACTAGCACAGATACGCAGTATTTT. Encoded protein: CASIKKTSTDTQYF.

The chain employs TRBV6-6 and TRBJ2-7; D might be TRBD1 (5 bases). CDR1 is MNHNY, CDR2 SVGAGI, per germline (reference sequence). Trimming pared 2 bases from V and 5 bases from J, leaving 10 bases between. This CDR3 comprises 13 residues. The chain's CDR3 is CASSYGLGDEQYF. CDR3 nucleotide sequence: TGTGCCAGCAGTTACGGGTTAGGGGACGAGCAGTACTTC.

This sequence joins TRBV25-1 and TRBJ2-1, with 12 nucleotides matching TRBD1. Germline V CDR1 and CDR2: MGHDK, SYGVNS. Unmatched junction bases numbered 7, after V lost 8 bases and J lost 8 bases. CDR3 length: 14 residues. CDR3 nucleotides: TGTGCCAGCGGGGACAGGGGGCGGATGGATGAGCAGTTCTTC. This translates into CASGDRGRMDEQFF.

The chain recombines TRBV6-5 with TRBJ2-7, with TRBD1 identical over 9 bases. V lost 6 bases and J lost 7; bases outside the gene matches: 7. Germline loops: CDR1 MNHEY, CDR2 SVGAGI. This CDR3 is 13 amino acids long. CDR3 nucleotide sequence: TGTGCCAGCAGGGACAGGGGATGGGAAGAGCAGTACTTC. This sequence encodes CASRDRGWEEQYF.

The chain joins TRBV29-1 to TRBJ1-2, with a tentative D call TRBD1 (5 bases). This CDR3 comprises 12 residues. With 0 bases removed from V and 6 bases from J, the gap between germline ends came to 8 bases. Germline V CDR1 and CDR2: SQVTM, ANQGSEA. The CDR3: CSVEEGGNGYTF. In nucleotides, the CDR3 is TGCAGCGTTGAAGAGGGGGGGAATGGCTACACCTTC.

The CDR3: CASSPPGTVTKAFF. CDR3 nucleotide sequence: TGCGCCAGCAGCCCTCCTGGGACAGTCACGAAGGCTTTCTTT. The chain couples TRBV4-1 to TRBJ1-1; 7 bases are shared with TRBD1. CDR1 is MGHRA, CDR2 YSYEKL, per germline. Germline trimming cut 4 bases from V and 11 bases from J; bases unmatched to any gene: 13. This CDR3 contains 14 residues.

The chain links TRBV7-2 to TRBJ1-2; maybe TRBD1 (6 bases). Trimming pared 7 bases from V and 8 bases from J, leaving 23 bases between. The CDR3 has 15 residues. Looked up from germline, CDR1 is SGHTA and CDR2 is FQGNSA. DNA for the CDR3: TGTGCCAGCAACCTCCGATACAGGGAAGTCGGCGGCTACACCTTC. It codes for CASNLRYREVGGYTF.

The chain is built from TRBV7-3 and TRBJ1-1; 9 nucleotides line up with TRBD1. Germline-derived CDR1 and CDR2 are SGHTA and FQGTGA. V shed 5 bases and J 5 bases; nucleotides not matched to a gene: 9. This CDR3 is 15 amino acids long. The CDR3: CASSQDRGGLTEAFF. DNA of the CDR3: TGTGCCAGCAGCCAGGACAGGGGAGGGTTGACTGAAGCTTTCTTT.

The V and J genes are TRBV7-3 and TRBJ1-1; D is ambiguous. The CDR3 runs to 14 residues. Deletions cut 4 bases from V and 4 bases from J, with 13 bases between. Germline-derived CDR1 and CDR2 are SGHTA and FQGTGA. The CDR3 reads CASSSRREGTEAFF. For the CDR3, the DNA is TGTGCCAGCAGCTCTAGAAGGGAGGGCACTGAAGCTTTCTTT. The whole variable domain, filled in from reference TRBV7-3 and TRBJ1-1, reads GAGVSQTPSNKVTEKGKYVELRCDPISGHTALYWYRQSLGQGPEFLIYFQGTGAADDSGLPNDRFFAVRPEGSVSTLKIQRTERGDSAVYLCASSSRREGTEAFFGQGTRLTVV.

The chain uses TRBV4-1 and TRBJ1-1; D remains unclear. The CDR3 runs 15 residues. Trimming removed 0 bases from V and 5 bases from J, with 13 bases in between. The germline V gene has CDR1 MGHRA and CDR2 YSYEKL. The CDR3 region has the DNA TGCGCCAGCAGCCAAGATAACAGCCTTAGAACTGAAGCTTTCTTT. Its protein is CASSQDNSLRTEAFF.

V usage is TRBV2 and J usage is TRBJ1-6; 7 bases are a match to TRBD1. In germline, CDR1 is SNHLY, CDR2 FYNNEI. This CDR3 has 13 residues. V dropped 8 bases and J dropped 3; count of bases not matched to a gene: 1. This CDR3 is CASGTDYNSPLHF. The CDR3 DNA reads as TGTGCCAGCGGGACAGACTATAATTCACCCCTCCACTTT.

The V gene is TRBV5-1, the J gene TRBJ2-1, with TRBD1 identical over 12 bases. Germline CDR1 SGHRS, CDR2 YFSETQ. The V and J ends lost 5 bases and 1 base, in that order; junction bases with no gene match: 16. There are 20 residues in the CDR3. The CDR3 spells CASSSPGQGALPPSYNEQFF. The CDR3 nucleotides read TGCGCCAGCAGTTCTCCGGGACAGGGGGCCTTGCCGCCTTCCTACAATGAGCAGTTCTTC.

The chain carries TRBV2 and TRBJ2-7; 12 nucleotides match TRBD1. V was pared by 8 bases and J by 6 bases, with 14 bases of the junction left unmatched. In germline, CDR1 is SNHLY, CDR2 FYNNEI. This CDR3 comprises 16 residues. The CDR3, as DNA: TGTGCCAGCCGTCTCAGTCCGGGACAGGGGGCGCGCGAGCAGTACTTC. Amino acids: CASRLSPGQGAREQYF.

This clone was observed a single time. The V and J genes are TRBV13 and TRBJ1-4; TRBD1 is a possible D gene (5 bases). Germline lookup yields CDR1 PRHDT and CDR2 FYEKMQ (reference sequence). The V end lost 5 bases, the J end lost 3 bases, and 16 bases lay between the germline ends. This CDR3 spans 16 amino acids. The CDR3: CASSRHLTGPNEKLFF. The CDR3 DNA reads TGTGCCAGCAGCCGACACCTTACAGGACCTAATGAAAAACTGTTTTTT.

The chain couples TRBV9 to TRBJ2-3; no definite D call. Trimming cost V 2 bases and J 5 bases, with 6 bases left between them. The CDR3 spans 12 residues. CDR1 is SGDLS, CDR2 YYNGEE, per germline. The CDR3 spells CASSVQEDTQYF. In DNA form, the CDR3 reads TGTGCCAGCAGCGTTCAGGAAGATACGCAGTATTTT. Drawing the rest from reference TRBV9 and TRBJ2-3, the complete variable domain is DSGVTQTPKHLITATGQRVTLRCSPRSGDLSVYWYQQSLDQGLQFLIQYYNGEERAKGNILERFSAQQFPDLHSELNLSSLELGDSALYFCASSVQEDTQYFGPGTRLTVL.

This chain links TRBV2 with TRBJ1-2, with 8 bases lining up with TRBD1. The CDR3 sequence is 16 residues long. Germline V gives CDR1 SNHLY, CDR2 FYNNEI. The V and J ends lost 6 bases and 2 bases, in that order; junction bases with no gene match: 11. CDR3 loop: CASSYGQGGSNYGYTF. CDR3 DNA: TGTGCCAGCAGCTACGGACAGGGAGGATCGAACTATGGCTACACCTTC.

The gene calls are TRBV7-9 and TRBJ1-2; maybe TRBD1 (6 bases). Trimming took off 4 bases at V and 4 bases at J, with 13 bases between the two ends. The CDR3 is 14 amino acids. From germline, CDR1 is SEHNR and CDR2 FQNEAQ (reference sequence). In DNA, the CDR3 is TGTGCCAGCAGCTCTGCAGGGGCACCCTATGGCTACACCTTC. It translates to CASSSAGAPYGYTF.